Presented here are 27 T cell receptor beta chains from one specimen sequenced in a study of long-term antiretroviral therapy in people with HIV. Sequencing used immunoSEQ v3.0 at survey level. Libraries were prepared by immunoSEQ multiplex PCR; TCRdb keeps only in-frame clonotypes and omits some of them. Here the sample spans 15,000 to 20,000 clones, around 90% being singletons. Sequenced material: unsorted PBMCs, taken 2.1 years after starting antiretroviral therapy. The receptor source for this set is a man between 18 and 35 years old with HIV.

J is TRBJ1-6 and V is TRBV7-9, with D uncertain. Per germline, CDR1 SEHNR and CDR2 FQNEAQ (reference sequence). Trimming took 2 bases from V and 10 from J, leaving 12 bases between them. This CDR3 region has 14 residues. Written as DNA, the CDR3 is TGTGCCAGCAGCTTAATGGAAGGCTGGTCACCCCTCCACTTT. Translating it yields CASSLMEGWSPLHF.

The chain links TRBV6-4 to TRBJ2-5; D gene uncertain. The J call could be wrong; TRBJ2-7 is a better fit for the DNA end. Per germline, CDR1 MRHNA and CDR2 SNTAGT. This CDR3 contains 17 residues. The CDR3 coding sequence is TGTGCCAGCAGTCCCGCTTCTCAAGATACGATCTCCTACGAGCAGTACTTC. It specifies CASSPASQDTISYEQYF.

This chain connects TRBV5-8 to TRBJ1-1, with D hard to call. This CDR3 is 14 amino acids long. The V and J ends lost 1 base and 1 base respectively, with 8 bases between them. CDR1 is SGHTS and CDR2 is YDEGEE in the germline V gene. In DNA, the CDR3 is TGTGCCAGCAGCTTGATCGGTGGGAACACTGAAGCTTTCTTT. Its translation: CASSLIGGNTEAFF.

V is TRBV4-2 and J is TRBJ2-7; the match to TRBD2 covers 11 bases. The V segment lost 0 bases and the J segment 2 bases; nucleotides outside the gene matches: 15. Germline CDR1 reads LGHNA; CDR2 reads YNFKEQ. The CDR3 length is 20 residues. The CDR3 loop reads CASSQDVLAGGLPRPYEQYF. DNA of the CDR3: TGTGCCAGCAGCCAAGATGTCCTAGCGGGAGGTTTGCCGAGGCCCTACGAGCAGTACTTC.

In its sample, this clone was seen once. The V and J genes are TRBV30 and TRBJ2-1, with D possibly TRBD1 on 5 matching bases. The CDR3 has 13 residues. The germline gives CDR1 GTSNPN, CDR2 SVGIG (reference sequence). The ends were cut back, 8 bases at V and 2 bases at J, with 13 bases in the middle. CDR3 coding DNA: TGTGCCGGGGCGACCGAGGCCTACAATGAGCAGTTCTTC. Translated: CAGATEAYNEQFF.

The chain carries TRBV25-1 and TRBJ2-2, with D tentatively TRBD2 (6 bases). Germline V gene data show CDR1 as MGHDK and CDR2 as SYGVNS. The CDR3 covers 14 residues. V dropped 8 bases and J dropped 4 bases, with 14 bases sitting between them. The CDR3 nucleotides are TGTGCCAGCTGCGTGGGAGGTGGCACCGGGGAGCTGTTTTTT. Amino acid sequence: CASCVGGGTGELFF.

CDR3 in amino acids: CASSQGTGNTQYF. DNA of the CDR3: TGTGCCAGCAGCCAGGGGACGGGAAATACGCAGTATTTT. The chain couples TRBV4-2 to TRBJ2-3; D may match TRBD1 or TRBD2 (5 bases each). Germline-derived CDR1 and CDR2 are LGHNA and YNFKEQ. Trimming took 3 bases from V and 7 from J, leaving 11 bases between them. The CDR3 loop spans 13 amino acids.

The chain recombines TRBV2 with TRBJ2-7; D is unclear. Per germline, CDR1 SNHLY and CDR2 FYNNEI. Trimming shortened V by 2 bases and J by 0 bases, and 5 bases separated the two germline ends. This CDR3 has 13 residues. As DNA, the CDR3 is TGTGCCAGCAGTGAACAGCCCTCCTACGAGCAGTACTTC. This gives the protein CASSEQPSYEQYF.

As for this clone: Compared with germline, one end of the junction differs, possibly owing to a read error. This chain joins TRBV30 and TRBJ2-7, with TRBD1 matching 10 bases. From germline, CDR1 is GTSNPN and CDR2 SVGIG (reference sequence). The CDR3 sequence is 13 residues long. The CDR3 loop is CAWGTGASDEQYF. For the CDR3, the DNA is TGTGCCTGGGGGACAGGGGCCTCCGACGAGCAGTACTTC. Based on the CDR3 plus reference TRBV30 and TRBJ2-7, the full variable domain is SQTIHQWPATLVQPVGSPLSLECTVEGTSNPNLYWYRQAAGRGLQLLFYSVGIGQISSEVPQNLSASRPQDRQFILSSKKLLLSDSGFYLCAWGTGASDEQYFGPGTRLTVT.

The rearrangement joins TRBV7-6 to TRBJ1-4; D possibly corresponds to TRBD1 (5 bases). The CDR3 sequence is 14 residues long. Looked up from germline, CDR1 is SGHVS and CDR2 is FNYEAQ. Trimming took off 5 bases at V and 4 bases at J, with 11 bases between the two ends. The CDR3 bases are TGTGCCAGCAGCCGGGGGGGGATTAATGAAAAACTGTTTTTT. Translation gives CASSRGGINEKLFF.

The chain combines TRBV4-3 with TRBJ1-2, with TRBD1 matching 9 bases. The trim removed 0 bases at V and 4 bases at J, leaving 12 bases unmatched. Germline CDR1 LGHNA, CDR2 YSLEER. CDR3 length equals 18 residues. The CDR3 DNA follows: TGCGCCAGCAGCCAAGAAGGTCCTGGGACAGGGTACCTCTATGGCTACACCTTC. It yields the protein CASSQEGPGTGYLYGYTF.

The CDR3 DNA follows: TGTGCCAGTAGTATGAGGGAGGGGGATAACTATGGCTACACCTTC. Translation: CASSMREGDNYGYTF. The chain joins TRBV19 to TRBJ1-2; perhaps TRBD1 as D (6 bases). The V end lost 3 bases, the J end lost 1 base, and 12 bases lay between the germline ends. This CDR3 spans 15 amino acids. Germline CDR1 LNHDA, CDR2 SQIVND (reference sequence).

CDR3 coding DNA: TGTGCCAGCAGCTGGCGGACAGTTACGGACGAGCAGTACTTC. Translating it yields CASSWRTVTDEQYF. The V and J genes are TRBV5-8 and TRBJ2-7; D might be TRBD1 (6 bases). V shed 3 bases and J shed 5 bases, with 15 bases lying between them. In germline, CDR1 is SGHTS, CDR2 YDEGEE. The CDR3 runs 14 residues.

The V gene is TRBV6-5, the J gene TRBJ1-2; D ambiguous. The CDR3 has 14 amino acids. Germline V CDR1 and CDR2: MNHEY, SVGAGI. The germline V and J ends were trimmed by 2 bases and 5 bases, with 12 bases remaining between them. Here the CDR3 DNA reads TGTGCCAGCAGTTACGTGGGCAGATCTTATGGCTACACCTTC. It encodes CASSYVGRSYGYTF.

This clone was seen once. The V call is TRBV18, the J call TRBJ2-7; TRBD1 matches 7 bases. This CDR3 region has 15 residues. V shed 3 bases, J shed 2 bases, and the junction held 7 bases outside the gene matches. Germline CDR1 and CDR2: KGHSH and LQKENI. As DNA, the CDR3 is TGTGCCAGCTCACCGAGCGCCGGGACAGCCTACGAGCAGTACTTC. It translates to CASSPSAGTAYEQYF.

The CDR3 nucleotides read TGTGCCAGTAGTGTGCCGGGGGCGAGCTCTGGAAACACCATATATTTT. Its protein is CASSVPGASSGNTIYF. The V and J genes are TRBV19 and TRBJ1-3; TRBD1 is a possible D gene (6 bases). Between the trimmed V and J ends, which lost 5 bases and 0 bases, there was a span of 14 bases. CDR1 is LNHDA, CDR2 SQIVND, per germline (reference sequence). This CDR3 spans 16 amino acids. Complete variable domain (other parts from reference TRBV19 and TRBJ1-3): DGGITQSPKYLFRKEGQNVTLSCEQNLNHDAMYWYRQDPGQGLRLIYYSQIVNDFQKGDIAEGYSVSREKKESFPLTVTSAQKNPTAFYLCASSVPGASSGNTIYFGEGSWLTVV.

This sequence joins TRBV11-1 and TRBJ1-1; D ambiguous. This CDR3 comprises 12 residues. Germline CDR1 and CDR2: SGHAT and FQDESV (reference sequence). Trimming removed 7 bases at V and 7 bases at J, with 13 bases between. The CDR3 loop is CASTTYGVEAFF. Written as DNA, the CDR3 is TGTGCCAGCACCACCTACGGGGTTGAAGCTTTCTTT.

The rearrangement joins TRBV7-9 to TRBJ2-1; 7 nucleotides align to TRBD2. This CDR3 contains 16 residues. V was clipped by 1 base and J by 3 bases; unmatched bases: 6. Germline CDR1 and CDR2: SEHNR and FQNEAQ (reference sequence). The CDR3 here is CASSLEASGYYNEQFF. CDR3 nucleotides: TGTGCCAGCAGCTTAGAGGCTAGCGGTTACTACAATGAGCAGTTCTTC.

This clone appeared once. The V and J genes are TRBV27 and TRBJ2-5; no definite D call. The ends were cut back, 0 bases at V and 5 bases at J, with 4 bases in the middle. This CDR3 comprises 12 residues. Germline loops: CDR1 MNHEY, CDR2 SMNVEV (reference sequence). CDR3 loop: CASSLSGETQYF. The CDR3 bases are TGTGCCAGCAGTTTATCGGGGGAGACCCAGTACTTC.

This rearrangement joins TRBV19 to TRBJ1-2; 7 positions agree with TRBD1. Germline V gene sequence: CDR1 LNHDA, CDR2 SQIVND (reference sequence). This CDR3 has 14 residues. Trimming cost V 3 bases and J 4 bases; bases outside gene matches: 5. CDR3 residues: CASSIAGTVYGYTF. In DNA, the CDR3 is TGTGCCAGTAGTATCGCAGGGACAGTCTATGGCTACACCTTC.

The chain is built from TRBV7-2 and TRBJ2-7; perhaps TRBD2 as D (6 bases). This CDR3 is 13 amino acids long. V was shortened by 0 bases and J by 5 bases, with 8 bases between the two germline ends. Germline assignment: CDR1 SGHTA and CDR2 FQGNSA. The CDR3 sequence is CASSLATGDEQYF. In DNA, the CDR3 is TGTGCCAGCAGCTTAGCGACGGGGGACGAGCAGTACTTC. The full variable domain, completed using reference TRBV7-2 and TRBJ2-7, is GAGVSQSPSNKVTEKGKDVELRCDPISGHTALYWYRQSLGQGLEFLIYFQGNSAPDKSGLPSDRFSAERTGGSVSTLTIQRTQQEDSAVYLCASSLATGDEQYFGPGTRLTVT.

The V gene is TRBV6-1, the J gene TRBJ2-7; maybe TRBD2 (7 bases). The germline gives CDR1 MNHNS, CDR2 SASEGT. The CDR3 loop spans 15 amino acids. Trimming took off 6 bases at V and 4 bases at J, with 19 bases between the two ends. CDR3 in DNA: TGTGCCAGCAGCCATTTGGGGGGGCGAAAGTACGAGCAGTACTTC. Its protein is CASSHLGGRKYEQYF.

The J gene is TRBJ2-7, the V gene TRBV7-8; 11 nucleotides line up with TRBD2. Germline CDR1 reads SGHVS; CDR2 reads FQNEAQ. V lost 2 bases and J lost 2; bases outside the gene matches: 20. The CDR3 has 21 residues. The CDR3 sequence: CASSLYIPLSRLAGSTYEQYF. The CDR3 coding sequence is TGTGCCAGCAGCTTATACATACCTCTATCCCGACTAGCGGGATCCACCTACGAGCAGTACTTC. The whole variable domain, remainder taken from reference TRBV7-8 and TRBJ2-7, is GAGVSQSPRYKVAKRGQDVALRCDPISGHVSLFWYQQALGQGPEFLTYFQNEAQLDKSGLPSDRFFAERPEGSVSTLKIQRTQQEDSAVYLCASSLYIPLSRLAGSTYEQYFGPGTRLTVT.

V gene TRBV13 combines with J gene TRBJ2-3, with 7 positions matching TRBD1. This CDR3 is built from 15 residues. Germline lookup yields CDR1 PRHDT and CDR2 FYEKMQ (reference sequence). V trimming: 0 bases; J trimming: 1 base; junction bases outside the gene matches: 1. In DNA form, the CDR3 reads TGTGCCAGCAGCTTAGGTGGGACAGGCACAGATACGCAGTATTTT. Protein product: CASSLGGTGTDTQYF.

This chain connects TRBV9 to TRBJ2-5, with 8 bases identical to TRBD1. The V gene end was trimmed by 3 bases and the J gene end by 3 bases; junction bases not matched to a gene: 1. This CDR3 has 13 amino acids. Germline V CDR1 and CDR2: SGDLS, YYNGEE. CDR3: CASSEQGEETQYF. In DNA, the CDR3 is TGTGCCAGCAGCGAACAGGGGGAAGAGACCCAGTACTTC.

This clone appeared once. The chain has TRBV10-3 and TRBJ2-7; 7 bases agree with TRBD2. The CDR3 consists of 14 residues. V shed 8 bases, J shed 12 bases, and the junction held 19 bases outside the gene matches. Germline-derived CDR1 and CDR2 are ENHRY and SYGVKD. CDR3 protein: CAIYPSDQGGNLYF. CDR3 DNA: TGTGCCATCTACCCATCGGATCAGGGAGGGAACTTGTACTTC.

This chain connects TRBV29-1 to TRBJ2-7; possible D gene TRBD1, 5 bases. V lost 3 bases and J lost 0, with 15 bases in between. CDR3 length equals 15 residues. CDR1 SQVTM and CDR2 ANQGSEA come from the germline V gene. The chain's CDR3 is CSVDQGGSSSYEQYF. The CDR3 nucleotides are TGCAGCGTTGACCAGGGTGGATCTAGCTCCTACGAGCAGTACTTC.